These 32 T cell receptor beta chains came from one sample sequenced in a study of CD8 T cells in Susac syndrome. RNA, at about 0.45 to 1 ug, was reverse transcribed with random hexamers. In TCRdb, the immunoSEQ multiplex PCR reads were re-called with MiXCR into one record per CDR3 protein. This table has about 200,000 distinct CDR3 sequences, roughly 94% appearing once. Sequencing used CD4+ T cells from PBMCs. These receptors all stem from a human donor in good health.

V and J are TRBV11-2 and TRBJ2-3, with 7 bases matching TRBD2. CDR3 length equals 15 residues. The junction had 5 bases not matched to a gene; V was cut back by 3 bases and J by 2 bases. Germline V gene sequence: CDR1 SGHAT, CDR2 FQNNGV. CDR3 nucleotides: TGTGCCAGCAGCTTGCCTAGCGGATTCACAGATACGCAGTATTTT. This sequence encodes CASSLPSGFTDTQYF. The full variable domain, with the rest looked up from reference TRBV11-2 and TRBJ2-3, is EAGVAQSPRYKIIEKRQSVAFWCNPISGHATLYWYQQILGQGPKLLIQFQNNGVVDDSQLPKDRFSAERLKGVDSTLKIQPAKLEDSAVYLCASSLPSGFTDTQYFGPGTRLTVL.

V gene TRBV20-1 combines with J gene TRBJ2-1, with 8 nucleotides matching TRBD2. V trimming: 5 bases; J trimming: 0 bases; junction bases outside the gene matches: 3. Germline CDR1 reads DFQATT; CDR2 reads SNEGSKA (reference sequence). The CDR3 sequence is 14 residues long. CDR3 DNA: TGCAGTGCTCTGAGCGGGAGCTCCTACAATGAGCAGTTCTTC. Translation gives CSALSGSSYNEQFF.

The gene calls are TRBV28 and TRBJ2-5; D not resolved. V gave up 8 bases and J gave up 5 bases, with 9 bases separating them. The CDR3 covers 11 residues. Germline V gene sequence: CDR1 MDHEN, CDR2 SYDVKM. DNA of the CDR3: TGTGCCAGCTCACCACTGGAGACCCAGTACTTC. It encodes CASSPLETQYF.

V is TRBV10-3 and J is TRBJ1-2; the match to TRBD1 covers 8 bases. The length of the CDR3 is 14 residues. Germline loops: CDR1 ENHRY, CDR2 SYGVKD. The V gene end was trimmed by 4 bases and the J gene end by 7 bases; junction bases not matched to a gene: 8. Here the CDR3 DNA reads TGTGCCATCAGTGGGATACAGGGGGATAGTGGCTACACCTTC. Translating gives CAISGIQGDSGYTF.

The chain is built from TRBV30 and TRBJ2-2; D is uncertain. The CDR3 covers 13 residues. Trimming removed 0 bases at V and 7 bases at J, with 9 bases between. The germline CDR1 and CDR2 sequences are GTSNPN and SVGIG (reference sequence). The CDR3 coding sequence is TGTGCCTGGAGTGTGCGGCGATACGGGGAGCTGTTTTTT. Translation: CAWSVRRYGELFF. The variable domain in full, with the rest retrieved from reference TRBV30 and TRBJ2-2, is SQTIHQWPATLVQPVGSPLSLECTVEGTSNPNLYWYRQAAGRGLQLLFYSVGIGQISSEVPQNLSASRPQDRQFILSSKKLLLSDSGFYLCAWSVRRYGELFFGEGSRLTVL.

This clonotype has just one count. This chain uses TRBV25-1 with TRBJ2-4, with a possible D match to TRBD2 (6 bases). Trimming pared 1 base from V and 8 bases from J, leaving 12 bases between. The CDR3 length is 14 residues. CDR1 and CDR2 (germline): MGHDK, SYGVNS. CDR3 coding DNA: TGTGCCAGCAGTGAATGGCGGGAACCGCACATTCAGTACTTC. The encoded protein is CASSEWREPHIQYF.

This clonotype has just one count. This CDR3 reads CSARKPSGRYNEQFF. The CDR3 region has the DNA TGCAGTGCTAGAAAACCTAGCGGAAGGTACAATGAGCAGTTCTTC. This chain links TRBV20-1 with TRBJ2-1, with 7 positions matching TRBD2. The trim removed 2 bases at V and 4 bases at J, leaving 8 bases unmatched. In germline, CDR1 is DFQATT, CDR2 SNEGSKA (reference sequence). The CDR3 has 15 amino acids.

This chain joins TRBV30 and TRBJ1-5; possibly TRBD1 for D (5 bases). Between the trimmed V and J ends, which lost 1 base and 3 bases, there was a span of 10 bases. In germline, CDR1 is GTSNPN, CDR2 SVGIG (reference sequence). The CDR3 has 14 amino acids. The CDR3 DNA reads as TGTGCCTGGAGTGCGGGGCCACCCAATCAGCCCCAGCATTTT. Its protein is CAWSAGPPNQPQHF.

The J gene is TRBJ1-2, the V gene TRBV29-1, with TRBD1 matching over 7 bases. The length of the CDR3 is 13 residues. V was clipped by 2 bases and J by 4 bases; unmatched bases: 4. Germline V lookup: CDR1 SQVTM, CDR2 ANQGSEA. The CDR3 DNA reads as TGCAGCGTTGAACGACAGGGAATCTATGGCTACACCTTC. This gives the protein CSVERQGIYGYTF.

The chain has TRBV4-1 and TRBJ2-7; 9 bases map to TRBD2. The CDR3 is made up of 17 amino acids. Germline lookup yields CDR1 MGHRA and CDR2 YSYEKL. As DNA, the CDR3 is TGCGCCAGCAGCCAAGATATCTCTGGCCTAGCGGGACACGGGCTCACGGTC. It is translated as CASSQDISGLAGHGLTV.

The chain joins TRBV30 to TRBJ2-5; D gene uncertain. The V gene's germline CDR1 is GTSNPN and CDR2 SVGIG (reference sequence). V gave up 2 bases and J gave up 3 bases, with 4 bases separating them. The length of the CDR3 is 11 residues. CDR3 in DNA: TGTGCCTGGAGTCTAGAAGAGACCCAGTACTTC. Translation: CAWSLEETQYF.

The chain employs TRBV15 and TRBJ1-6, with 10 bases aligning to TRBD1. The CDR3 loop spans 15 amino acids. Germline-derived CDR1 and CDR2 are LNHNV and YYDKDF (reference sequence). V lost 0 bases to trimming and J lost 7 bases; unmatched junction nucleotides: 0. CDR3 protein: CATSREGQGNSPLHF. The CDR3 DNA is TGTGCCACCAGCAGAGAGGGACAGGGGAATTCACCCCTCCACTTT.

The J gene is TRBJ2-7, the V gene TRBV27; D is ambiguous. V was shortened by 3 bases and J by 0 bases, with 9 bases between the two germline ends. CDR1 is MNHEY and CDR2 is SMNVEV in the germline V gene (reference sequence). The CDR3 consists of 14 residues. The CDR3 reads CASSFLNSSYEQYV. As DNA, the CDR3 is TGTGCCAGCAGTTTCTTGAACAGCTCCTACGAGCAGTACGTC.

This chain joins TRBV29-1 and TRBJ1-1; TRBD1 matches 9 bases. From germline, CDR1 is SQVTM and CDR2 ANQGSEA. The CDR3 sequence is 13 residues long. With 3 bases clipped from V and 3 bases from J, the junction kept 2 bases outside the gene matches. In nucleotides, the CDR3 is TGCAGCGTTGATACAGGGGGCCACACTGAAGCTTTCTTT. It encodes CSVDTGGHTEAFF. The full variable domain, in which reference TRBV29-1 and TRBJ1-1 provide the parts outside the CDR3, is SAVISQKPSRDICQRGTSLTIQCQVDSQVTMMFWYRQQPGQSLTLIATANQGSEATYESGFVIDKFPISRPNLTFSTLTVSNMSPEDSSIYLCSVDTGGHTEAFFGQGTRLTVV.

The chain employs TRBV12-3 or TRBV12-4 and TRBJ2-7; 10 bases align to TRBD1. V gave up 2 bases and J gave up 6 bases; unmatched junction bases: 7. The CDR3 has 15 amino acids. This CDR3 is CASSLWGTGEGEQYF. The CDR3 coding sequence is TGTGCCAGCAGTTTATGGGGGACAGGGGAAGGCGAGCAGTACTTC.

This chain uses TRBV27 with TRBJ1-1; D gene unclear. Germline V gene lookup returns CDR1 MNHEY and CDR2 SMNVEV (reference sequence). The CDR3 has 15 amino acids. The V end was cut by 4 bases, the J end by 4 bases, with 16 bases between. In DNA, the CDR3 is TGTGCCAGCAGTTCCCGCCGGGCCGCCAGCACTGAAGCTTTCTTT. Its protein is CASSSRRAASTEAFF.

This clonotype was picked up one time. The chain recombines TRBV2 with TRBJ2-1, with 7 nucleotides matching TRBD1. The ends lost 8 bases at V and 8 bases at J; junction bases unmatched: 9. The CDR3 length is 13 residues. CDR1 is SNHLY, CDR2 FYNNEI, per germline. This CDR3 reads CASFRQGVYEQFF. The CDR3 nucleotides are TGTGCCAGCTTCAGACAGGGAGTATATGAGCAGTTCTTC.

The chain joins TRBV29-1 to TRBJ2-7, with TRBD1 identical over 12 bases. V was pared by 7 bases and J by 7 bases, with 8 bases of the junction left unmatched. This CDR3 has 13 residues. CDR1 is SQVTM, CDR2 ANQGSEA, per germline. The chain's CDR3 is CSAVGDRGLEQYF. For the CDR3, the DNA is TGCAGCGCGGTCGGGGACAGGGGGCTAGAGCAGTACTTC.

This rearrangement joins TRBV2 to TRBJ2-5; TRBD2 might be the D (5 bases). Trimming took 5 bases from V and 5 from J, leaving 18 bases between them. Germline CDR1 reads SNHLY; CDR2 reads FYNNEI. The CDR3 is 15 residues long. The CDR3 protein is CASSLTGNERETQYF. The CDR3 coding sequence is TGTGCCAGCAGTCTGACTGGGAACGAGCGGGAGACCCAGTACTTC.

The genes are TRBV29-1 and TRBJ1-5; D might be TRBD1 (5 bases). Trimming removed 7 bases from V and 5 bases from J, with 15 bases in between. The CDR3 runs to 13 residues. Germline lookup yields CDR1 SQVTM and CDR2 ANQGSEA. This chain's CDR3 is CSAGAGRDQPQHF. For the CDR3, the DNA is TGCAGCGCTGGGGCAGGGAGGGATCAGCCCCAGCATTTT.

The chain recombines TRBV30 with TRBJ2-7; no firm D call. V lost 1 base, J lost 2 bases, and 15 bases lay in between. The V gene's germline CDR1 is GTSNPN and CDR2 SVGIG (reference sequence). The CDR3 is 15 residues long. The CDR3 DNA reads TGTGCCTGGAGTGGGGGAAGGAGTGGCCCCTACGAGCAGTACGTC. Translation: CAWSGGRSGPYEQYV.

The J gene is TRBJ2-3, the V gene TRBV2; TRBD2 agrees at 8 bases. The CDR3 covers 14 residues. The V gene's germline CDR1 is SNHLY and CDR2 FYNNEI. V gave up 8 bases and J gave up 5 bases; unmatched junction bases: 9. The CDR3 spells CASGRSGSQDTQYF. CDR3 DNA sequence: TGTGCCAGCGGTAGAAGCGGGAGCCAAGATACGCAGTATTTT.

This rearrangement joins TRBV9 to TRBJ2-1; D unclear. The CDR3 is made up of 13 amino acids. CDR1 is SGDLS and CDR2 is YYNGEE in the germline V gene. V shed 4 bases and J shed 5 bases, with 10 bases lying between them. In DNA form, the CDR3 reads TGTGCCAGCAGCTTACAAGCCCACAATGAGCAGTTCTTC. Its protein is CASSLQAHNEQFF.

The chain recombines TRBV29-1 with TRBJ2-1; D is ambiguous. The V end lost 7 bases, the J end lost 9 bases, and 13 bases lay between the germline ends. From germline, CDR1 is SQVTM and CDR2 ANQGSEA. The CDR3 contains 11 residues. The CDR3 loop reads CSAKSSGEQFF. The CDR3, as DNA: TGCAGCGCCAAATCCTCGGGTGAGCAGTTCTTC.

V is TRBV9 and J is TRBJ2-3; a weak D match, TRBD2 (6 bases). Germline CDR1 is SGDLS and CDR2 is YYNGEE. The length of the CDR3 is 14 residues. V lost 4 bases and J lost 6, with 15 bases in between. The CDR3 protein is CASSSRRAGDTQYF. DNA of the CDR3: TGTGCCAGCAGCTCTCGGAGGGCGGGGGATACGCAGTATTTT.

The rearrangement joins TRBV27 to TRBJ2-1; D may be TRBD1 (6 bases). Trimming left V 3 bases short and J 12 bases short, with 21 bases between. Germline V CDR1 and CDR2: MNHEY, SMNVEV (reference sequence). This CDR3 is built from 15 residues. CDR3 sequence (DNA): TGTGCCAGCAGTTTCACGATGGGGGCCACCGGCGGGCAGTTCTTC. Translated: CASSFTMGATGGQFF.

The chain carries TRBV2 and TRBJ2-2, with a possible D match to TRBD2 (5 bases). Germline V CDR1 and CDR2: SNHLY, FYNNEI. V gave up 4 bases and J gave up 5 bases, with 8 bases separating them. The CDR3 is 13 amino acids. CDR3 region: CASSVGVTGELFF. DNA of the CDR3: TGTGCCAGCAGTGTCGGGGTTACCGGGGAGCTGTTTTTT.

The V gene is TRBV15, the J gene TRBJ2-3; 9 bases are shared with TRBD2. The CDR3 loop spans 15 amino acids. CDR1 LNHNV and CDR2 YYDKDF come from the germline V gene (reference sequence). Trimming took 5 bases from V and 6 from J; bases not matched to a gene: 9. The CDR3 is CATSPGRLAGDTQYF. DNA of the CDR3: TGTGCCACCAGCCCCGGCAGGCTAGCGGGGGATACGCAGTATTTT.

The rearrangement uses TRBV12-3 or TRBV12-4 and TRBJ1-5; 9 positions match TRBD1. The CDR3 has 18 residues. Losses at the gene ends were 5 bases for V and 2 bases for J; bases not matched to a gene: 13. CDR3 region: CASSPRLRQGGGNQPQHF. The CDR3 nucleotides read TGTGCCAGCAGTCCTAGACTCCGACAGGGGGGTGGCAATCAGCCCCAGCATTTT.

The CDR3 here is CASSLEREGMPLHF. CDR3 sequence (DNA): TGTGCCAGCAGCTTAGAAAGGGAGGGAATGCCCCTCCACTTT. The V call is TRBV7-2, the J call TRBJ1-6, with D unclear. This CDR3 spans 14 amino acids. V dropped 1 base and J dropped 13 bases, with 14 bases sitting between them. Germline V lookup: CDR1 SGHTA, CDR2 FQGNSA.

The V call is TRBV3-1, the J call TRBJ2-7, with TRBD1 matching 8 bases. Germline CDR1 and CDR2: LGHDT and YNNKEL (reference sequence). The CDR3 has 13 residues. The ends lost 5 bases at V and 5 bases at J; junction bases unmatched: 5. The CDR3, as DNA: TGTGCCAGCAGCTCGACAGGGGAAGACGAGCAGTACGTC. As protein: CASSSTGEDEQYV.

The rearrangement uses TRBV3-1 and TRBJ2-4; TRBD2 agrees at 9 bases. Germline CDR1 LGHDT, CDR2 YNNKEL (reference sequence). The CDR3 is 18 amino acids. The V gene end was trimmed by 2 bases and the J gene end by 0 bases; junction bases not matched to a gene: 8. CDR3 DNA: TGTGCCAGCAGCCAAATAGCGGGAGCCCTACTAGCCAAAAACATTCAGTACTTC. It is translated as CASSQIAGALLAKNIQYF.